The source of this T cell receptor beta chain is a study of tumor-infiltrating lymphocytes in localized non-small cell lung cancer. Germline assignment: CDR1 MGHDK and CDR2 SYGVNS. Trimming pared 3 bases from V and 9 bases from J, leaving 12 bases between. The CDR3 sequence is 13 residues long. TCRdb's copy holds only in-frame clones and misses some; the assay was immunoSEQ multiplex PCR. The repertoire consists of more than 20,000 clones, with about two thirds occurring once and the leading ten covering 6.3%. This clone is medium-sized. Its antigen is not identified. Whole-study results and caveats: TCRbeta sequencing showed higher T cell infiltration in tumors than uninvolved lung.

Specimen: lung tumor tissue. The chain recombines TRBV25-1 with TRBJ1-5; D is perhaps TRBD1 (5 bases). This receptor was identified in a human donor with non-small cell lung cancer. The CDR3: CASSDPLQGPQHF. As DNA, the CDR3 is TGTGCCAGCAGTGACCCCCTTCAGGGGCCCCAGCATTTT.